Shown below are 17 T cell receptor beta chains from a single sample sequenced in a study of shared clonotypes between healthy human individuals. Repertoires were generated with immunoSEQ multiplex PCR, while TCRdb's copy carries only in-frame clones and drops some. The data contain fewer than 650,000 clones, around 78% of them singletons. The sequencing input was PBMCs. All receptors derive from a woman aged 40 to 55 in good health. Some clones in this sample may be carry-over from other donors' samples.

The V call is TRBV5-1, the J call TRBJ2-5; D is ambiguous. From germline, CDR1 is SGHRS and CDR2 YFSETQ. The CDR3 is made up of 14 amino acids. Trimming cost V 4 bases and J 5 bases, with 15 bases left between them. The DNA of the CDR3 is TGCGCCAGCAGCCTGGTTGGGTCGGGCGAGACCCAGTACTTC. It yields the protein CASSLVGSGETQYF. The entire variable domain, with the rest obtained from reference TRBV5-1 and TRBJ2-5, is as follows: KAGVTQTPRYLIKTRGQQVTLSCSPISGHRSVSWYQQTPGQGLQFLFEYFSETQRNKGNFPGRFSGRQFSNSRSEMNVSTLELGDSALYLCASSLVGSGETQYFGPGTRLLVL.

This chain links TRBV7-3 with TRBJ2-1, with 7 bases that match TRBD2. The junction had 11 bases not matched to a gene; V was cut back by 5 bases and J by 7 bases. The CDR3 consists of 15 residues. Germline V gene data show CDR1 as SGHTA and CDR2 as FQGTGA. CDR3 protein: CASSPGAGARNEQFF. The DNA for the CDR3 is TGTGCCAGCAGCCCTGGTGCGGGAGCTCGTAATGAGCAGTTCTTC.

The chain uses TRBV7-2 and TRBJ1-2; possible D gene TRBD1, 6 bases. The CDR3 length is 15 residues. V gave up 2 bases and J gave up 4 bases, with 14 bases separating them. The germline V gene has CDR1 SGHTA and CDR2 FQGNSA. The DNA for the CDR3 is TGTGCCAGCAGCTTACAACAGGGAGTTCCCTATGGCTACACCTTC. Translating gives CASSLQQGVPYGYTF.

The chain uses TRBV5-4 and TRBJ2-2, with 9 bases matching TRBD1. This CDR3 contains 15 residues. The J segment lost 5 bases and the V segment lost 0 bases, leaving 2 bases of the junction unmatched. CDR1 and CDR2 (germline): SGHNT, YYREEE (reference sequence). This chain's CDR3 is CASSLGQGETGELFF. The CDR3 DNA reads TGTGCCAGCAGCTTGGGACAGGGGGAAACCGGGGAGCTGTTTTTT.

The chain employs TRBV5-4 and TRBJ2-3, with 13 bases matching TRBD2. This CDR3 is built from 17 residues. Germline assignment: CDR1 SGHNT and CDR2 YYREEE (reference sequence). The V and J ends lost 4 bases and 6 bases, in that order; junction bases with no gene match: 11. The chain's CDR3 is CASSPGTSGMISDTQYF. For the CDR3, the DNA is TGTGCCAGCAGCCCCGGGACTAGCGGGATGATTTCGGATACGCAGTATTTT. The complete variable domain, with remaining parts taken from reference TRBV5-4 and TRBJ2-3, reads ETGVTQSPTHLIKTRGQQVTLRCSSQSGHNTVSWYQQALGQGPQFIFQYYREEENGRGNFPPRFSGLQFPNYSSELNVNALELDDSALYLCASSPGTSGMISDTQYFGPGTRLTVL.

V gene TRBV6-5 combines with J gene TRBJ2-2; TRBD2 agrees at 10 bases. The J segment lost 6 bases and the V segment lost 2 bases, leaving 6 bases of the junction unmatched. CDR1 is MNHEY and CDR2 is SVGAGI in the germline V gene. CDR3 length: 16 amino acids. The CDR3 protein is CASSYLSSGSSGELFF. CDR3 nucleotides: TGTGCCAGCAGTTACCTGTCTAGCGGGAGTTCCGGGGAGCTGTTTTTT.

This clone came up once. The genes are TRBV18 and TRBJ2-1; 13 bases are shared with TRBD2. V lost 3 bases, J lost 5 bases, and 4 bases stayed unmatched. From germline, CDR1 is KGHSH and CDR2 LQKENI. The CDR3 loop spans 16 amino acids. This chain's CDR3 is CASSPGLAGKDNEQFF. For the CDR3, the DNA is TGTGCCAGCTCACCGGGACTAGCGGGGAAAGACAATGAGCAGTTCTTC.

The V gene is TRBV28, the J gene TRBJ2-1; perhaps TRBD2 as D (5 bases). Germline loops: CDR1 MDHEN, CDR2 SYDVKM. This CDR3 spans 13 amino acids. Trimming cost V 5 bases and J 9 bases, with 14 bases left between them. Here the CDR3 reads CASSTLLVGEQFF. CDR3 in DNA: TGTGCCAGCAGTACACTACTAGTCGGTGAGCAGTTCTTC.

The rearrangement links TRBV5-8 to TRBJ1-4, with TRBD1 identical over 9 bases. Trimming cost V 4 bases and J 6 bases; bases outside gene matches: 4. The germline CDR1 and CDR2 sequences are SGHTS and YDEGEE. This CDR3 is built from 14 residues. This CDR3 is CASSEDRGDEKLFF. The CDR3 region has the DNA TGTGCCAGCAGCGAGGACAGGGGAGATGAAAAACTGTTTTTT.

The chain links TRBV28 to TRBJ1-4, with unresolved D. Between the trimmed V and J ends, which lost 5 bases and 8 bases, there was a span of 15 bases. Germline V lookup: CDR1 MDHEN, CDR2 SYDVKM. The CDR3 length is 14 residues. This CDR3 reads CASSPRRTGEKLFF. The CDR3 DNA reads TGTGCCAGCAGTCCCCGGCGGACTGGGGAAAAACTGTTTTTT. Supplemented by reference TRBV28 and TRBJ1-4, the full variable domain reads DVKVTQSSRYLVKRTGEKVFLECVQDMDHENMFWYRQDPGLGLRLIYFSYDVKMKEKGDIPEGYSVSREKKERFSLILESASTNQTSMYLCASSPRRTGEKLFFGSGTQLSVL.

The rearrangement joins TRBV29-1 to TRBJ2-7; 9 bases map to TRBD2. Germline V CDR1 and CDR2: SQVTM, ANQGSEA. J was trimmed by 5 bases and V by 4 bases; bases with no gene match: 6. The CDR3 runs 13 residues. The CDR3 here is CSVVSASGNEQYF. In nucleotides, the CDR3 is TGCAGCGTTGTGTCGGCTAGCGGGAACGAGCAGTACTTC.

The chain recombines TRBV30 with TRBJ1-5; D not certain. The CDR3 is made up of 14 amino acids. V was cut by 2 bases and J by 5 bases, with 13 bases left in between. Germline V gene data show CDR1 as GTSNPN and CDR2 as SVGIG (reference sequence). The CDR3 spells CAWSRGTFDQPQHF. Here the CDR3 DNA reads TGTGCCTGGAGTCGGGGTACTTTTGATCAGCCCCAGCATTTT.

This clone was observed a few times. This chain connects TRBV21-1 to TRBJ2-7; the DNA was not compared with TRBD2, the D call given in the table. TRBV21-1 is a listed pseudogene. This CDR3 is built from 16 residues. As DNA, the CDR3 is TGTGCCAGCAGCAAAGAGAGGACGGGCGGGGCCTACGAGCAGTACTTC. Translating gives CASSKERTGGAYEQYF.

This sequence joins TRBV10-3 and TRBJ1-1; perhaps TRBD1 as D (6 bases). Per the germline V gene, CDR1 is ENHRY and CDR2 is SYGVKD. The CDR3 runs 14 residues. The ends were cut back, 5 bases at V and 1 base at J, with 11 bases in the middle. As DNA, the CDR3 is TGTGCCATCAGTCCCAGGGGACGGAACACTGAAGCTTTCTTT. It codes for CAISPRGRNTEAFF.

A remark on this clone: This may arise from a read error, as a much more abundant clone is one base away. V gene TRBV6-4 combines with J gene TRBJ2-1, with TRBD2 identical over 12 bases. This CDR3 is 15 amino acids long. CDR1 and CDR2 (germline): MRHNA, SNTAGT. The V gene end was trimmed by 2 bases and the J gene end by 7 bases; junction bases not matched to a gene: 3. The CDR3 nucleotides are TGTGCCAGCAGTGACGAGACTAGCGGGAGTAATGAGCAGTTCTTC. This sequence encodes CASSDETSGSNEQFF.

The chain couples TRBV5-1 to TRBJ2-5, with D possibly matching TRBD2 (5 bases). V was clipped by 2 bases and J by 5 bases, with 10 bases between them. This CDR3 spans 13 amino acids. The germline V gene encodes CDR1 SGHRS and CDR2 YFSETQ. The CDR3 protein is CASSFYGLETQYF. CDR3 nucleotide sequence: TGCGCCAGCAGCTTCTACGGACTGGAGACCCAGTACTTC.

The chain uses TRBV4-1 and TRBJ1-5; 9 nucleotides align to TRBD1. Unmatched junction bases numbered 7, after V lost 0 bases and J lost 7 bases. The CDR3 is 16 residues long. Germline V gene data show CDR1 as MGHRA and CDR2 as YSYEKL. CDR3 region: CASSQDPGQGRQPQHF. The CDR3 nucleotides are TGCGCCAGCAGCCAAGATCCAGGACAGGGGCGCCAGCCCCAGCATTTT.